Listed below are T cell receptor beta chains from one sample, sequenced in a study of early T cells in non-severe SARS-CoV-2 infection. TCRdb analysed the 5' RACE reads with MiXCR anew, one entry per CDR3 protein. The profile shows around 33,000 distinct CDR3 sequences, 4.6% of them singletons. The sample was whole blood. These TCRs come from an adult who was a healthcare worker with PCR-confirmed SARS-CoV-2 infection or an uninfected control (not recorded which). Both conserved end residues are trimmed from each CDR3. Each record gives: clone size, V gene, CDR3 protein. Size is omitted from some rows. Given values are once, few, many or a class for expanded clones.

size: many; V: TRBV7-9; CDR3: ASRPPWRANTGELF
size: many; V: TRBV6-1; CDR3: ASIYRDVSNQPQH
size: few; V: TRBV28; CDR3: ASSPPGGGSYNEQF
size: .; V: TRBV7-2; CDR3: ASSSPVGTAFDSYNSPLH
size: many; V: TRBV6-1; CDR3: ASSEAYGIYEQY
size: few; V: TRBV5-1; CDR3: ASSGLPQETQY
size: many; V: TRBV30; CDR3: AWSPLGREEQPQH
size: .; V: TRBV28; CDR3: ASSYPGQGADTQY
size: few; V: TRBV10-3; CDR3: AISETGRLAGSYEQY
size: many; V: TRBV7-6; CDR3: ASSLSQVGSYEQY
size: many; V: TRBV19; CDR3: ASGIDRGGTDTQY
size: many; V: TRBV28; CDR3: ASSATGSSYNSPLH
size: few; V: TRBV28; CDR3: ASSPWGLSENPYEQY
size: many; V: TRBV6-6; CDR3: ASDRGSDEQY
size: many; V: TRBV6-6; CDR3: ASSYRGTETQY
size: many; V: TRBV5-6; CDR3: ASNLFSAQITGELF
size: many; V: TRBV3-1; CDR3: ASSQGVRSNYGYT
size: many; V: TRBV30; CDR3: AWSIGTGGMIHT
size: many; V: TRBV6-5; CDR3: ASNNNNSDRGLTDTQY
size: few; V: TRBV12-3/TRBV12-4; CDR3: ASSLSGVGEKLF
size: many; V: TRBV5-5; CDR3: ASSLEVRGDEQF
size: many; V: TRBV7-8; CDR3: ASSLDSRTQY